A selection of T cell receptor beta chains follows, all from one sample in a study of brain T cells in children with intractable seizures. Sequencing was performed with immunoSEQ multiplex PCR; in TCRdb, only in-frame clones are kept and a portion is missing. The repertoire holds around 44,000 clones, with around 90% as singletons. The starting material was peripheral blood, obtained at surgery. All receptors come from a girl aged 2-15 years with tuberous sclerosis and intractable seizures. Each CDR3 is given with its conserved first and last residue. D genes are given only for firm matches. The size entry is marked missing in some rows and otherwise reads once, few, many or a size class.

v_call	clone_size	j_call	d_call	cdr3_aa	cdr3_nt
TRBV27	NA	TRBJ2-2	NA	CASSPTYTGELFF	TGTGCCAGCAGTCCAACATACACCGGGGAGCTGTTTTTT
TRBV12-1	NA	TRBJ1-5	NA	CASSFRGHGRQPQHF	TGTGCCAGCAGCTTTCGAGGGCACGGGCGTCAGCCCCAGCATTTT
TRBV18	NA	TRBJ1-2	NA	CASSSDGNYGYTF	TGTGCCAGCTCAAGTGACGGAAACTATGGCTACACCTTC
TRBV7-2	NA	TRBJ2-1	TRBD2	CASSVAGAHNEQFF	TGTGCCAGCTCCGTAGCGGGGGCCCACAATGAGCAGTTCTTC
TRBV5-1	NA	TRBJ2-3	TRBD1	CASTLTGGDTQYF	TGCGCCAGCACCTTGACAGGGGGAGATACGCAGTATTTT
TRBV19	once	TRBJ1-2	TRBD1	CASTKSRGLDGYTF	TGTGCCAGTACCAAATCCAGGGGGCTTGATGGCTACACCTTC
TRBV5-1	NA	TRBJ1-1	NA	CASSLDRNTEAFF	TGCGCCAGCAGCTTGGACAGAAACACTGAAGCTTTCTTT
TRBV14	NA	TRBJ2-1	TRBD2	CASSQDKWSSGGSYNEQFF	TGTGCCAGCAGCCAAGATAAATGGTCTAGCGGGGGGTCCTACAATGAGCAGTTCTTC
TRBV2	NA	TRBJ1-1	NA	CASSEDPRDGTEAFF	TGTGCCAGCAGTGAAGATCCGAGGGACGGCACTGAAGCTTTCTTT
TRBV4-1	NA	TRBJ2-2	NA	CASSQDRQAGNTGELFF	TGCGCCAGCAGCCAAGATCGGCAGGCGGGGAACACCGGGGAGCTGTTTTTT
TRBV7-8	NA	TRBJ2-1	NA	CASSFLTTTYEQFF	TGTGCCAGCAGCTTCCTAACAACTACGTATGAGCAGTTCTTC
TRBV12-3/TRBV12-4	once	TRBJ2-7	NA	CASSLWHDEQYF	TGTGCCAGCAGTTTATGGCATGACGAGCAGTACTTC
TRBV24-1	NA	TRBJ2-7	NA	CATSDLTGLYF	TGTGCCACCAGTGATCTTACGGGCCTGTATTTC
TRBV6-5	NA	TRBJ1-6	NA	CASSRVQQDSPLHF	TGTGCCAGCAGCAGGGTACAGCAGGATTCACCCCTCCACTTT
TRBV6-5	NA	TRBJ1-2	TRBD1	CASSFDRGGYTF	TGTGCCAGCAGCTTCGACAGGGGAGGCTACACCTTC
TRBV5-6	NA	TRBJ2-5	NA	CASRTNRERQETQYF	TGTGCCAGCAGAACTAACAGGGAGCGGCAAGAGACCCAGTACTTC
TRBV7-9	NA	TRBJ2-1	NA	CASSPQGGLTNEQFF	TGTGCCAGCAGCCCTCAGGGGGGGCTAACCAATGAGCAGTTCTTC
TRBV7-2	NA	TRBJ2-1	TRBD2	CASSRRGGGGNEQFF	TGTGCCAGCAGCCGTCGGGGGGGCGGAGGCAATGAGCAGTTCTTC
TRBV2	NA	TRBJ1-2	NA	CASSLTGGKVYGYTF	TGTGCCAGCAGCCTCACTGGGGGCAAGGTCTATGGCTACACCTTC
TRBV3-1/TRBV3-2	NA	TRBJ1-2	NA	CASRNALEGDLGYTF	TGTGCCAGCAGAAACGCCCTGGAAGGGGATTTAGGCTACACCTTC
TRBV9	NA	TRBJ2-1	NA	CASSGTRNEQFF	TGTGCCAGCAGTGGGACCCGCAATGAGCAGTTCTTC
TRBV7-3	NA	TRBJ2-1	NA	CASSLIPDVRDYNEQFF	TGTGCCAGCAGCTTAATCCCCGACGTACGTGATTACAATGAGCAGTTCTTC
TRBV9	NA	TRBJ2-3	NA	CASSASNIPGLPTDTQYF	TGTGCCAGCAGCGCATCCAACATTCCGGGACTTCCCACAGATACGCAGTATTTT
TRBV27	NA	TRBJ2-7	NA	CASRPLDGVGGYEQYF	TGTGCCAGCAGGCCCTTAGATGGGGTGGGTGGCTACGAGCAGTACTTC
TRBV27	NA	TRBJ2-3	TRBD1	CASSPKTGVHGDTQYF	TGTGCCAGCAGTCCTAAGACAGGGGTCCATGGGGATACGCAGTATTTT
TRBV28	NA	TRBJ2-7	TRBD1	CASRTGKVSYEQYF	TGTGCCAGCAGGACAGGGAAGGTCTCCTACGAGCAGTACTTC
TRBV7-8	NA	TRBJ2-1	TRBD1	CASSFYGQGGSYNEQFF	TGTGCCAGCAGCTTCTACGGACAGGGGGGCTCCTACAATGAGCAGTTCTTC
TRBV7-8	NA	TRBJ2-7	TRBD2	CASSLGAGTSGSEQYF	TGTGCCAGCAGCTTAGGGGCCGGGACTAGCGGAAGCGAGCAGTACTTC
TRBV4-1	NA	TRBJ2-3	NA	CASSQDESTDTQYF	TGCGCCAGCAGCCAAGATGAGAGTACAGATACGCAGTATTTT
TRBV4-2	NA	TRBJ1-1	NA	CASSQVPAGDMNTEAFF	TGTGCCAGCAGCCAAGTCCCGGCAGGGGACATGAACACTGAAGCTTTCTTT
TRBV2	NA	TRBJ1-5	TRBD1	CASSDLGTGNQPQHF	TGTGCCAGCAGTGATCTGGGGACAGGCAATCAGCCCCAGCATTTT
TRBV6-4	NA	TRBJ1-6	NA	CASSEGQVNSPLHF	TGTGCCAGCAGTGAGGGTCAGGTTAATTCACCCCTCCACTTT
TRBV12-5	NA	TRBJ1-5	TRBD1	CASGSYGQGASNQPQHF	TGTGCTAGTGGTTCCTATGGACAGGGGGCCAGCAATCAGCCCCAGCATTTT
TRBV10-2	NA	TRBJ1-1	TRBD1	CASSGITGDANTEAFF	TGCGCCAGCAGTGGAATAACAGGGGATGCGAACACTGAAGCTTTCTTT
TRBV19	NA	TRBJ1-5	NA	CASSIRQENQPQHF	TGTGCCAGTAGTATTCGACAGGAAAATCAGCCCCAGCATTTT
TRBV5-6	NA	TRBJ1-5	TRBD1	CASSLAADRERNQPQHF	TGTGCCAGCAGCTTGGCCGCAGACAGGGAACGCAATCAGCCCCAGCATTTT
TRBV14	once	TRBJ1-1	NA	CASSPKLPGNTEAFF	TGTGCCAGCAGCCCCAAGCTTCCGGGGAACACTGAAGCTTTCTTT
TRBV6-5	few	TRBJ1-6	NA	CASQRTDNSPLHF	TGTGCCAGCCAGAGGACTGATAATTCACCCCTCCACTTT
TRBV11-2	NA	TRBJ2-7	NA	CASSGMQGPLYEQYF	TGTGCCAGCAGCGGTATGCAGGGCCCGCTTTACGAGCAGTACTTC
TRBV5-8	NA	TRBJ2-6	NA	CASSLSSEFGLWGANVLTF	TGTGCCAGCAGCTTGAGTAGCGAATTTGGATTATGGGGGGCCAACGTCCTGACTTTC
TRBV2	NA	TRBJ1-2	NA	CASSGRTANYGYTF	TGTGCCAGCAGCGGACGGACAGCTAACTATGGCTACACCTTC